This is a list of T cell receptor beta chains from one sample in a study of T cells in localized non-small cell lung cancer. Measured with immunoSEQ multiplex PCR; TCRdb has only the in-frame clones, and not every one. The data show about 19,000 clones, with about 90% seen just once and roughly 4% held by the top ten. Sequenced here: peripheral blood, sampled before any cancer treatment. The receptors were sampled from a male donor at least 60 years old with stage I squamous cell lung carcinoma. The conserved cysteine and the conserved F or W are not part of the CDR3 here. Where a row states a size, it is once, few, many or the class of an expanded clone; other rows omit it.

>NA|TRBV10-3
AISERQDGYT
>NA|TRBV9
ASSPDQGRSEQY
>NA|TRBV13
ASSGNEQF
>NA|TRBV5-1
ASSLGVTGSGEKLF
>NA|TRBV10-3
AISEGRADQPQH
>NA|TRBV28
ASSLQGDVRPYEQY
>NA|TRBV7-2
ASSFLVGQVNSYEQY
>NA|TRBV7-9
ASSRAGAYVEQY
>NA|TRBV7-9
ASSLGLLVAYNEQF
>NA|TRBV4-3
ASSHDRQVNQPQH
>once|TRBV18
ASSPNAGTGSGEQY
>NA|TRBV19
ASSQQGRAEAF
>once|TRBV27
ASSRTGHGGYT
>NA|TRBV5-5
ASSLVGTVNQPQH
>NA|TRBV30
AWREQVAGQPQH
>NA|TRBV7-2
ASSLLDFQETQY
>NA|TRBV11-2
ASSLDVGAGELV
>once|TRBV7-2
ASSFGPPRYEQY
>NA|TRBV6-1
ASSAQDSLY
>NA|TRBV15
ATSRSKGDYGYT
>NA|TRBV19
ASSPTGNYGYT
>NA|TRBV13
ASSSFPSGRASGEQY
>few|TRBV6-1
ASTTDTKETQY
>NA|TRBV5-8
ASSLSGGWSGYT
>NA|TRBV7-2
ASSLDLAGHTGELF
>NA|TRBV5-6
ASSSDLRDTGELF
>NA|TRBV29-1
SVAAPADTQY
>NA|TRBV5-4
ASSFAVMGSRNYEQY
>NA|TRBV28
ASSLTSGRMDTQY
>NA|TRBV7-3
ASSLNVGGNEQF
>NA|TRBV21-1
ASRGGTGRGWDTEAF
>NA|TRBV2
ASNEGYGQPQH
>NA|TRBV19
ASSIRGVDYQPQH
>NA|TRBV5-1
ASSLGGRTRHYTEAF
>NA|TRBV9
ASSRDSLSNQPQH
>NA|TRBV29-1
SANGGGQGDTQY
>NA|TRBV28
ASSLEVLAGYNEQF
>NA|TRBV5-1
ASSVEPGGYGYT
>NA|TRBV30
AWRPGTDRLNSPLH
>NA|TRBV9
ASSASLKGPSTEAF
>NA|TRBV7-9
ASSPEELYYGYT
>NA|TRBV28
ASSPSGTPYEQY
>once|TRBV27
ASSSALYSPGEKLF
>NA|TRBV18
ASSPPKGQPQH
>NA|TRBV9
ASSVVGDPYEQY
>NA|TRBV6-5
ASSYSYGDYDEQY
>NA|TRBV2
ASSEVSGDYGYT
>NA|TRBV10-3
AITGQANYGYT
>once|TRBV28
ASSLSSSYNEQF
>NA|TRBV9
ASSPRTPANEQF
>once|TRBV18
ASSSTGQGGTEAF
>NA|TRBV4-3
ASSGQLNEKLF
>NA|TRBV30
AWSLQAGALTDTQY
>NA|TRBV2
ASSEAPGGYEKLF
>NA|TRBV27
ASGKTGGGDEQY
>few|TRBV6-5
ASSRLGESEQF
>NA|TRBV7-2
ASNKGLAGIDTQY